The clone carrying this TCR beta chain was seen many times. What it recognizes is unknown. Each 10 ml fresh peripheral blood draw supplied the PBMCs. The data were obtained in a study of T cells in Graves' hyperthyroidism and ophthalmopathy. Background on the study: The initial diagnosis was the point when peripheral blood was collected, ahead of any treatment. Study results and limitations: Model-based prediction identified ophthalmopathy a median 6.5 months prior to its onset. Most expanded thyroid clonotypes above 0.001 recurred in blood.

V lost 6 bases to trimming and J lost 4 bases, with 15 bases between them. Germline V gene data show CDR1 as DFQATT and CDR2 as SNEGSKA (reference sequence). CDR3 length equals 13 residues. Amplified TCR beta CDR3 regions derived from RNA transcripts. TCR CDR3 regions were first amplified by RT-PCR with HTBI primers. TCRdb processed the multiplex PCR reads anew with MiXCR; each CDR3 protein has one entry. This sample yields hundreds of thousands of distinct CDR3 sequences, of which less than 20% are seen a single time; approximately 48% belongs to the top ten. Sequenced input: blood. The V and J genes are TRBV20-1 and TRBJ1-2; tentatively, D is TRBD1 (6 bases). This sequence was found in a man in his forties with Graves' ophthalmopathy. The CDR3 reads CSAPGGASYGYTF. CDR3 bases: TGCAGTGCCCCGGGGGGCGCATCCTATGGCTACACCTTC.